Listed below are T cell receptor beta chains from one sample, sequenced in a study of blood T cell repertoires in COVID-19. Sequenced by immunoSEQ multiplex PCR; TCRdb stores in-frame clones only, minus some. The sample shows about 320,000 clones, 86% of them seen only once. Sequencing was done on a sample of peripheral blood. Every receptor here comes from a woman aged 45 to 65 with acute or convalescent COVID-19. Each CDR3 is given with its conserved first and last residue. A D gene is named only where the DNA matches it firmly. Clone sizes are given selectively: once, few, many, or a class where the clone is expanded.

J gene | clone size | V gene | D gene | CDR3 DNA | CDR3 protein
TRBJ2-6 | - | TRBV27 | - | TGTGCCAGCAGTTTCACAGGGTCCGGGGCCAACGTCCTGACTTTC | CASSFTGSGANVLTF
TRBJ2-7 | once | TRBV27 | - | TGTGCCAGCAGTCCAATAGGGACTGGAGCCTACGAGCAGTACTTC | CASSPIGTGAYEQYF
TRBJ2-1 | - | TRBV24-1 | - | TGTGCCACGGGCAGTTACAATGAGCAGTTCTTC | CATGSYNEQFF
TRBJ1-5 | few | TRBV4-1 | TRBD1 | TGCGCCAGCAGCCCTACCGGGACAGGGACTCGAGGACAGCCCCAGCATTTT | CASSPTGTGTRGQPQHF
TRBJ2-3 | - | TRBV30 | TRBD2 | TGTGCCTGGAGACCCCGGACTAGCGGGCGCACAGATACGCAGTATTTT | CAWRPRTSGRTDTQYF
TRBJ2-5 | - | TRBV7-8 | - | TGTGCCAACAGCTTCCAACCCCAGATGACCCAGTACTTC | CANSFQPQMTQYF
TRBJ1-4 | once | TRBV7-9 | - | TGTGCCAGCAGCATACAGGGCGGCACTAATGAAAAACTGTTTTTT | CASSIQGGTNEKLFF
TRBJ1-2 | - | TRBV30 | TRBD1 | TGTGCCTGGAGTTTCCGGGACAGGGGCCGTGGCTACACCTTC | CAWSFRDRGRGYTF
TRBJ1-4 | - | TRBV27 | - | TGTGCCAGCAGCTCGGGACAACGGACAACTAATGAAAAACTGTTTTTT | CASSSGQRTTNEKLFF
TRBJ1-4 | few | TRBV4-3 | - | TGCGCCAGCAGCCCCAGGGGTCCTAATGAAAAACTGTTTTTT | CASSPRGPNEKLFF
TRBJ2-7 | - | TRBV6-1 | - | TGTGCCAGCAGTGAAGAGTCCGGCGAGGACTACGAGCAGTACTTC | CASSEESGEDYEQYF
TRBJ2-5 | - | TRBV3-1/TRBV3-2 | TRBD2 | TGTGCCAGCAGCCCTGCTAGCGGGAATTCGGAGACCCAGTACTTC | CASSPASGNSETQYF
TRBJ2-1 | - | TRBV10-2 | TRBD1 | TGCGCCAGCAGTGAGCTTACAGGGGATGAGCAGTTCTTC | CASSELTGDEQFF
TRBJ2-5 | - | TRBV21-1 | - | TGTGCCAGCAGCCCCCCCACCCCCCTACATTCCCCCGTACCCGGACAGGGGGAAGAGACCCAGTACTTC | CASSPPTPLHSPVPGQGEETQYF
TRBJ2-4 | few | TRBV19 | - | TGTGCCAGTACCTTAGGGGGTGCGGTAAACATTCAGTACTTC | CASTLGGAVNIQYF
TRBJ1-3 | - | TRBV28 | - | TGTGCCAGCAGTTTTCAGGGGACTGGAAACACCATATATTTT | CASSFQGTGNTIYF
TRBJ2-7 | - | TRBV19 | TRBD1 | TGTGCCAGTAGCAAGACAGGGGCGGGATACGAGCAGTACTTC | CASSKTGAGYEQYF
TRBJ1-6 | - | TRBV7-9 | TRBD1 | TGTGCCAGCACCCTAGGTGGGACAGCTAATTCACCCCTCCACTTT | CASTLGGTANSPLHF
TRBJ2-1 | - | TRBV21-1 | - | TGTGCCAGCAGAGGTGTGCGGGGACTCCGAGTCTCCCATGAGCAGTTCTTC | CASRGVRGLRVSHEQFF
TRBJ2-1 | few | TRBV28 | TRBD2 | TGTGCCAGCAGTTTATCCCGGACTCTACTAGCGGGCTACAATGAGCAGTTCTTC | CASSLSRTLLAGYNEQFF
TRBJ2-7 | - | TRBV7-2 | - | TGTGCCAGCAGCTTCGGTCCTACGGACGAGCAGTACTTC | CASSFGPTDEQYF
TRBJ2-2 | - | TRBV7-2 | TRBD1 | TGTGCCAGCAGCTTATTCAGGGGGCGAAACACCGGGGAGCTGTTTTTT | CASSLFRGRNTGELFF
TRBJ1-2 | once | TRBV27 | TRBD1 | TGTGCCAGCAGTGGACCGGGACAGGGGAACTATGGCTACACCTTC | CASSGPGQGNYGYTF
TRBJ2-7 | few | TRBV11-2 | TRBD2 | TGTGCCAGCAGCTTAGTTACTAGCGGACCCTACGAGCAGTACTTC | CASSLVTSGPYEQYF
TRBJ2-5 | once | TRBV11-2 | - | TGTGCCAGCAGCCTCGATCACGACAGGTACCAAGAGACCCAGTACTTC | CASSLDHDRYQETQYF
TRBJ2-6 | - | TRBV5-1 | - | TGCGCCAGCAGCTCAACAGGGTCCGCTGGGGCCAACGTCCTGACTTTC | CASSSTGSAGANVLTF
TRBJ1-3 | - | TRBV11-2 | - | TGTGCCAGCAGCCCCCCTCGGGGGGCAAGGGGAAACACCATATATTTT | CASSPPRGARGNTIYF
TRBJ2-6 | - | TRBV28 | - | TGTGCCAGCAGCCTACCCGGTTCCGGGGCCAACGTCCTGACTTTC | CASSLPGSGANVLTF
TRBJ2-5 | - | TRBV18 | - | TGTGCCAGCTCACCAAACTCAGGAGGGGAGACCCAGTACTTC | CASSPNSGGETQYF
TRBJ2-1 | - | TRBV18 | TRBD2 | TGTGCCAGCTCACTCGGGCCTAGCGGGAGTAATGAGCAGTTCTTC | CASSLGPSGSNEQFF
TRBJ2-3 | - | TRBV5-1 | - | TGCGCCAGCCGGGACTCGCGACGAGGAGATACGCAGTATTTT | CASRDSRRGDTQYF
TRBJ2-7 | - | TRBV28 | - | TGTGCCAGCAGAAATACAGGGAGCGAGCAGTACTTC | CASRNTGSEQYF
TRBJ2-1 | - | TRBV5-1 | - | TGCGCCAGCAGCTTGGAGTCTAGATCTGAGCAGTTCTTC | CASSLESRSEQFF
TRBJ2-2 | once | TRBV27 | TRBD1 | TGTGCCAGCAGTCGTCAACAGGGGGCAGATAACACCGGGGAGCTGTTTTTT | CASSRQQGADNTGELFF
TRBJ2-1 | - | TRBV15 | TRBD2 | TGTGCCACCAGCAGAGTGTCGTGGGAGGGCCGTAATGAGCAGTTCTTC | CATSRVSWEGRNEQFF
TRBJ2-7 | - | TRBV3-1/TRBV3-2 | TRBD1 | TGTGCCAGCAGCCAAAGGGGACAGTCCTACGAGCAGTACTTC | CASSQRGQSYEQYF